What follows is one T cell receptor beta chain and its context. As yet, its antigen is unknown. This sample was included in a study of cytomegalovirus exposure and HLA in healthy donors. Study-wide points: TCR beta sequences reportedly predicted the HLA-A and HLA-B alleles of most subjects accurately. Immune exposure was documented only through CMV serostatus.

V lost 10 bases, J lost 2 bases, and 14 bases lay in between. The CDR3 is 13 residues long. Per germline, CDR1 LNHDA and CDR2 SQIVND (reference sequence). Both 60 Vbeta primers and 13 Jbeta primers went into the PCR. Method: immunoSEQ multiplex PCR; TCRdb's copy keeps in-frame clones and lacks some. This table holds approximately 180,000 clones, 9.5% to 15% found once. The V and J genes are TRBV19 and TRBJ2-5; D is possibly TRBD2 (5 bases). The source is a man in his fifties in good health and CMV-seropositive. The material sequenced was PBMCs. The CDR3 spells CATSGGWQETQYF. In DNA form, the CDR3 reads TGTGCCACCAGTGGAGGATGGCAAGAGACCCAGTACTTC.